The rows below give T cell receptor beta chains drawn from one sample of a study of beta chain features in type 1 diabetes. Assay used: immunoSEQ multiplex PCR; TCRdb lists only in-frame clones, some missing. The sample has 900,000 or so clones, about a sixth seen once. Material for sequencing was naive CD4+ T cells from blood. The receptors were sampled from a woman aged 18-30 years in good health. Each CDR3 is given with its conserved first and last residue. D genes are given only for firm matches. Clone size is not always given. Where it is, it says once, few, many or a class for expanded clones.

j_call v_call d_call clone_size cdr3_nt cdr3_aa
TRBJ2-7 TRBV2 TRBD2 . TGTGCCAGCAGACTAGCGATACTATACGAGCAGTACTTC CASRLAILYEQYF
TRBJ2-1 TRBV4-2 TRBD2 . TGTGCCAGCAGCCAAGGGTCTAGCGGAGGGACCTACAATGAGCAGTTCTTC CASSQGSSGGTYNEQFF
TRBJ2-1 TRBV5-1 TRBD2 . TGCGCCAGCAGCTCAGAGCCTATAGCGGGCAATGAGCAGTTCTTC CASSSEPIAGNEQFF
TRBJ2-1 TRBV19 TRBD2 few TGTGCCAGTACCCATACGGGGGAGGGAGGTGAGCAGTTCTTC CASTHTGEGGEQFF
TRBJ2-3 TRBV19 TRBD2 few TGTGCCAGTAGGAGACGGAGCGGGGATACGACAGATACGCAGTATTTT CASRRRSGDTTDTQYF
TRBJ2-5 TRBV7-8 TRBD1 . TGTGCCAGCAGCTTAATTTGGACAGGGAAAAGACAAGAGGCGTCAGAGACCCAGTACTTC CASSLIWTGKRQEASETQYF
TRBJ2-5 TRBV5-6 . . TGTGCCAGCAGCTTGTTGGAGACCCAGTACTTC CASSLLETQYF
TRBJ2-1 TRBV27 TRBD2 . TGTGCCAGCAGGCCGCGCGCTAGCGGCTACAATGAGCAGTTCTTC CASRPRASGYNEQFF
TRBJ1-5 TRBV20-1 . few TGCAGTGCTAGATCAGGTCAGCCCCAGCATTTT CSARSGQPQHF
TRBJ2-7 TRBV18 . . TGTGCCAGCGCAGAATTTACGGACGGAAACTCCTACGAGCAGTACTTC CASAEFTDGNSYEQYF
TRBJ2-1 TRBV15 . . TGTGCCACCAGCAGTGATAGCGGCAATGAGCAGTTCTTC CATSSDSGNEQFF
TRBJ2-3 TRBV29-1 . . TGCAGCGTTCAGGGGGGCAAGGCAGATACGCAGTATTTT CSVQGGKADTQYF
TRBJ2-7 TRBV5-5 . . TGTGCCAGCAGCAAAACGGGGACCTACGAGCAGTACTTC CASSKTGTYEQYF
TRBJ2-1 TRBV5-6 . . TGTGCCAGCAGCTACCCGGGACTGCTAAAAAATGAGCAGTTCTTC CASSYPGLLKNEQFF
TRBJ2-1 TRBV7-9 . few TGTGCCAGCAGCTTAGGAGCCAGGACACAACACTACAATGAGCAGTTCTTC CASSLGARTQHYNEQFF
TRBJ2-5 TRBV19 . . TGTGCCAGTAGTATATTGGGCGGCGAGACCCAGTACTTC CASSILGGETQYF
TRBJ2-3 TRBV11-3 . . TGTGCCAGCAGCCCCCGGGGCCCAGATACGCAGTATTTT CASSPRGPDTQYF
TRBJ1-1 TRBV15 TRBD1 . TGTGCCACCAGTATGGGACAGCCAAGATTCACTGAAGCTTTCTTT CATSMGQPRFTEAFF
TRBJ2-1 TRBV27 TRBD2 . TGTGCCAGCAGTTTATTAGCAGGGACTAGCAGATACAATGAGCAGTTCTTC CASSLLAGTSRYNEQFF
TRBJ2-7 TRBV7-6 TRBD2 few TGTGCCAGCAGCGACACTAGCGACGAGCAGTACTTC CASSDTSDEQYF
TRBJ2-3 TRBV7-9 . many TGTGCCAGCAGGGGGGATACGCAGTATTTT CASRGDTQYF
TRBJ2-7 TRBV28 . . TGTGCCAGCACCCGTGGACCCTACGAGCAGTACTTC CASTRGPYEQYF
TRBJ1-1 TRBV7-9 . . TGTGCCAGCAGCCCAGGGGTCCGCACAGCTTTCTTT CASSPGVRTAFF
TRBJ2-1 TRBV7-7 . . TGTGCTAGCAGCTCAGGGGAACCCTACAATGAGCAGTTCTTC CASSSGEPYNEQFF
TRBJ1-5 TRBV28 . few TGTGCCAGCAGTTCCACCCGATATCAGCCCCAGCATTTT CASSSTRYQPQHF
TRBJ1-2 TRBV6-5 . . TGTGCCAGCAGTTACAATACAGGCAACTATGGCTACACCTTC CASSYNTGNYGYTF
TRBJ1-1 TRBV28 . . TGTGCCAGCACCCTTTATTTCGGGGGGACTGAAGCTTTCTTT CASTLYFGGTEAFF
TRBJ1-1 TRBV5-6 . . TGTGCCAGCAGCTTGAAAGGGGTGACTGAAGCTTTCTTT CASSLKGVTEAFF
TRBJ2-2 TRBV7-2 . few TGTGCCAGCAGCCCATCTTACGGGGAGCTGTTTTTT CASSPSYGELFF
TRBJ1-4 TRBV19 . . TGTGCCAGTAGTAGCCGGACCGGGTTCTTGTTTTTT CASSSRTGFLFF
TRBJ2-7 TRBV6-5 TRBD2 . TGTGCCAGCAGCCAAGGACTAGCTTCGTACGAGCAGTACTTC CASSQGLASYEQYF
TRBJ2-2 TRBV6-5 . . TGTGCCAGCAGTAGACAGGCGTACACCGGGGAGCTGTTTTTT CASSRQAYTGELFF
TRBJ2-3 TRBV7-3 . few TGTGCCAGCAGTCCTGATGGCGATACGCAGTATTTT CASSPDGDTQYF
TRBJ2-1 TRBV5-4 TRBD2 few TGTGCCAGCAGCCAGACTAGCGGGAGGGATAATGAGCAGTTCTTC CASSQTSGRDNEQFF
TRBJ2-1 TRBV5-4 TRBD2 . TGTGCCAGTACTAGCGGAGGGAGCTCCTACAATGAGCAGTTCTTC CASTSGGSSYNEQFF
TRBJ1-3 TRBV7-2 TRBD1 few TGTGCCAGCAGCTCCCTACAGGGGCCTCTCGGAAACACCATATATTTT CASSSLQGPLGNTIYF
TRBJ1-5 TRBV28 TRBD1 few TGTGCCAGCAGTACCTTACAGGGGATCAATCAGCCCCAGCATTTT CASSTLQGINQPQHF
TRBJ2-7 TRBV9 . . TGTGCCAGCAGCGTAGGTCTAGAACTACACTACGAGCAGTACTTC CASSVGLELHYEQYF
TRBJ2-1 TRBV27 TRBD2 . TGTGCCAGCAGTCCCAAACCTAGCGGGAGGGCCAATGAGCAGTTCTTC CASSPKPSGRANEQFF
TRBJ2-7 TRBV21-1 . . TGTGCCAGCAGCCCCGAACAGGTGAGGCTCTCCTACGAGCAGTACTTC CASSPEQVRLSYEQYF
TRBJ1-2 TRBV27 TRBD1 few TGTGCCAGCAGTGAGCGACAGGGGAATGGCTACACCTTC CASSERQGNGYTF
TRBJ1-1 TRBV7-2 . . TGTGCCAGCAGTCCTGATACCAGGTGGTCGGGAGCTTTCTTT CASSPDTRWSGAFF